What follows are 15 T cell receptor beta chains derived from one specimen sequenced in a study of Tregs in tolerant kidney transplant recipients (dated by TCRdb to about 2019). The protocol used for the library was the immunoSEQ multiplex PCR assay. TCRdb holds this immuneACCESS table with in-frame rearrangements only. Some clones are missing; in checked studies, unresolved V genes explain under half, and the rest has no known cause. The sample table records roughly 250,000 clones; 65% to 85% of these occur just once. The leading ten clones occupy roughly 0.67% of the sample. The sequenced material came from CD4+ T cells from blood. The receptor set was obtained from a human donor in good health.

CDR3 sequence: CATSREGGTEQYF. CDR3 sequence (DNA): TGTGCCACCAGCAGAGAGGGAGGGACCGAGCAGTACTTC. V gene TRBV15 combines with J gene TRBJ2-7; 7 nucleotides align to TRBD2. Trimming took 0 bases from V and 6 from J; bases not matched to a gene: 2. This CDR3 is 13 amino acids long. Germline loops: CDR1 LNHNV, CDR2 YYDKDF (reference sequence).

This chain connects TRBV6-5 to TRBJ2-7; perhaps TRBD1 as D (6 bases). The CDR3 is made up of 15 amino acids. The V end was cut by 6 bases, the J end by 7 bases, with 22 bases between. The germline CDR1 and CDR2 sequences are MNHEY and SVGAGI. The CDR3 DNA sequence: TGTGCCAGCAGCCTCGGACAGCCTATTAGGGGAGAGCAGTACTTC. It translates to CASSLGQPIRGEQYF.

The V call is TRBV6-6, the J call TRBJ2-5; D may be TRBD2 (5 bases). This CDR3 is built from 16 residues. V was trimmed by 2 bases and J by 0 bases, leaving 13 bases between them. Germline V lookup: CDR1 MNHNY, CDR2 SVGAGI (reference sequence). The CDR3 spells CASSYRRAADQETQYF. CDR3 nucleotide sequence: TGTGCCAGCAGTTACCGGCGGGCCGCCGACCAAGAGACCCAGTACTTC.

The chain combines TRBV13 with TRBJ2-1, with 9 bases lining up with TRBD2. Germline loops: CDR1 PRHDT, CDR2 FYEKMQ (reference sequence). This CDR3 comprises 20 residues. Unmatched junction bases numbered 24, after V lost 4 bases and J lost 8 bases. As DNA, the CDR3 is TGTGCCAGCAGCTGGGGGACCATACAAACACTAGCGGGTGCGGACGATGAGCAGTTCTTC. It encodes CASSWGTIQTLAGADDEQFF.

V is TRBV23-1 and J is TRBJ1-5; D not certain. TRBV23-1 is annotated as an ORF whose role is uncertain. V lost 3 bases to trimming and J lost 3 bases, with 21 bases between them. The CDR3 spans 18 residues. CDR3 nucleotide sequence: TGCGCCAGCAGTCATCCTACCCCGGACGGTTGGGCCAATCAGCCCCAGCATTTT. This codes for CASSHPTPDGWANQPQHF.

The chain has TRBV19 and TRBJ1-1; 10 bases line up with TRBD1. This CDR3 is 15 amino acids long. CDR1 and CDR2 from the germline V gene are LNHDA and SQIVND (reference sequence). After removal of 7 bases from V and 3 bases from J, the junction contained 8 bases not matched to a gene. CDR3 residues: CASNDPGQGYTEAFF. In DNA, the CDR3 is TGTGCCAGTAATGATCCGGGACAGGGGTACACTGAAGCTTTCTTT.

This clone was detected a few times. The chain employs TRBV5-1 and TRBJ2-3; TRBD2 is a possible D gene (7 bases). The germline gives CDR1 SGHRS, CDR2 YFSETQ. V was cut by 0 bases and J by 2 bases, with 13 bases left in between. The CDR3 consists of 16 residues. The CDR3 coding sequence is TGCGCCAGCAGCTTGGGCGGGGGCCTGGACACAGATACGCAGTATTTT. Translating gives CASSLGGGLDTDTQYF. The entire variable domain, with the rest obtained from reference TRBV5-1 and TRBJ2-3, is as follows: KAGVTQTPRYLIKTRGQQVTLSCSPISGHRSVSWYQQTPGQGLQFLFEYFSETQRNKGNFPGRFSGRQFSNSRSEMNVSTLELGDSALYLCASSLGGGLDTDTQYFGPGTRLTVL.

This clone was detected once. The gene calls are TRBV6-5 and TRBJ1-3; D perhaps matches TRBD1 (6 bases). Looked up from germline, CDR1 is MNHEY and CDR2 is SVGAGI. The V end was cut by 6 bases, the J end by 0 bases, with 12 bases between. The CDR3 contains 15 residues. CDR3 DNA sequence: TGTGCCAGCAGACTCGACAGGAGCTCTGGAAACACCATATATTTT. Its translation: CASRLDRSSGNTIYF.

J is TRBJ2-1 and V is TRBV7-8, with 7 bases matching TRBD2. Germline CDR1 reads SGHVS; CDR2 reads FQNEAQ. With V trimmed by 5 bases and J by 0 bases, 7 bases remained unmatched. This CDR3 contains 16 residues. CDR3 DNA sequence: TGTGCCAGCAGCACCCTAGCGGTTAGCTCCTACAATGAGCAGTTCTTC. Protein sequence: CASSTLAVSSYNEQFF.

V gene TRBV14 combines with J gene TRBJ2-3, with a tentative D call TRBD2 (5 bases). CDR1 is SGHDN and CDR2 is FVKESK in the germline V gene. Deletions cut 0 bases from V and 14 bases from J, with 12 bases between. This CDR3 has 12 amino acids. This CDR3 reads CASSQDILAPYF. The CDR3 nucleotides read TGTGCCAGCAGCCAAGATATTCTAGCTCCGTATTTT.

There are a few counts of this clone. The sample has other DNA sequences that encode this CDR3 too. The rearrangement uses TRBV6-1 and TRBJ2-2, with D possibly matching TRBD1 (6 bases). Germline CDR1 is MNHNS and CDR2 is SASEGT. V was pared by 6 bases and J by 5 bases, with 7 bases between. The CDR3 has 12 amino acids. CDR3 DNA sequence: TGTGCCAGCAGACAGGGTACCGGGGAGCTGTTTTTT. Its protein is CASRQGTGELFF.

The genes are TRBV6-5 and TRBJ2-2, with D possibly called TRBD1 or TRBD2 (6 bases each). The V gene lost 7 bases and the J gene lost 2 bases, with 14 bases spanning the gap. There are 15 residues in the CDR3. CDR1 and CDR2 (germline): MNHEY, SVGAGI. In DNA, the CDR3 is TGTGCCAGCACCAAGGGGGGACCAAACACCGGGGAGCTGTTTTTT. This gives the protein CASTKGGPNTGELFF.

The chain is built from TRBV11-2 and TRBJ2-7; TRBD2 is a possible D gene (6 bases). CDR1 and CDR2 (germline): SGHAT, FQNNGV. Trimming shortened V by 4 bases and J by 2 bases, and 15 bases separated the two germline ends. This CDR3 comprises 15 residues. For the CDR3, the DNA is TGTGCCAGCAGCTCTGAGGGGCGGGGAGCCTACGAGCAGTACTTC. Its protein product is CASSSEGRGAYEQYF.

CDR3 sequence (DNA): TGTGCCAGCAGTTTCGGGCAGGACGCTTTCTACGAGCAGTACTTC. This encodes CASSFGQDAFYEQYF. The chain employs TRBV27 and TRBJ2-5; D gene uncertain. The end of the DNA aligns better with TRBJ2-7, so the J call may be wrong. The CDR3 runs to 15 residues. Germline values: CDR1 MNHEY, CDR2 SMNVEV (reference sequence).

The V and J genes are TRBV5-6 and TRBJ1-2; 7 bases are a match to TRBD1. J gave up 5 bases and V 0 bases, and 7 bases lay outside the gene matches. The CDR3 spans 15 residues. In germline, CDR1 is SGHDT, CDR2 YYEEEE. CDR3 bases: TGTGCCAGCAGCTTGGCCAGGGGGGAGGGGTATGGCTACACCTTC. It codes for CASSLARGEGYGYTF. The full variable domain, completed using reference TRBV5-6 and TRBJ1-2, is DAGVTQSPTHLIKTRGQQVTLRCSPKSGHDTVSWYQQALGQGPQFIFQYYEEEERQRGNFPDRFSGHQFPNYSSELNVNALLLGDSALYLCASSLARGEGYGYTFGSGTRLTVV.